Listed below are T cell receptor beta chains from one sample, sequenced in a study of T cell repertoires in aging, cancer and after chemotherapy. TCRdb re-analysed the multiplex PCR reads in MiXCR, keeping a single row per CDR3 protein. The table shows 10,000 to 15,000 distinct CDR3 sequences, with around 30% occurring only once. The sequenced material came from blood. All receptors come from a human donor with a blood cancer. Both conserved end residues are part of each CDR3. The order of the fields is J gene, D gene, clone size, V gene, CDR3 DNA, CDR3 protein. A D gene is named only where the DNA matches it firmly. Expanded clones are given a class, and other clones once, few, many or no size at all.

TRBJ2-4 TRBD2 few TRBV6-5 TGTGCCAGCAGTACGGGGGGACTAGTTGGAAACATTCAGTACTTC CASSTGGLVGNIQYF
TRBJ2-7 NA NA TRBV5-5 TGCGCCAGCAGCCGAGAAGGTTCCTACGAGCAGTACTTC CASSREGSYEQYF
TRBJ2-1 NA few TRBV5-5 TGTGCCAGCAGCTTGCGTTCCCGGCCTCTCTCCTACAATGAGCAGTTCTTC CASSLRSRPLSYNEQFF
TRBJ1-5 NA few TRBV6-4 TGTGCCAGCAGTGCCACCTCAGGGAACCAGCCCCAGCATTTT CASSATSGNQPQHF
TRBJ1-5 NA medium-sized TRBV19 TGTGCCAGTAGCAAGCCGGGGATCGAGAGTCAGCCCCAGCATTTT CASSKPGIESQPQHF
TRBJ2-7 NA many TRBV19 TGTGCCAGTTCCGACCAAACAGGGAGGCACTCCTACGAGCAGTACTTC CASSDQTGRHSYEQYF
TRBJ1-5 NA NA TRBV7-2 TGTGCCAGCAGCCCCGGCGGCATACCCCAGCATTTT CASSPGGIPQHF
TRBJ2-2 NA NA TRBV30 TGTGCCTGGAGTCGTACTGGGGGAGTTATCGGGGAGCTGTTTTTT CAWSRTGGVIGELFF
TRBJ2-5 NA NA TRBV2 TGTGCCAGCAGTGTGCGAGTCCAAGAGACCCAGTACTTC CASSVRVQETQYF
TRBJ2-2 NA medium-sized TRBV6-6 TGTGCCAGCAGCCCCACAGGGATATACACCGGGGAGCTGTTTTTT CASSPTGIYTGELFF
TRBJ2-2 NA NA TRBV7-2 TGTGCCAGCAGCCTTTCGTTTGCCGGGGAGCTGTTTTTT CASSLSFAGELFF
TRBJ2-2 TRBD2 NA TRBV20-1 TGCAGTGCAATTAGCGGGGGGGACGCCGGGGAGCTGTTTTTT CSAISGGDAGELFF
TRBJ2-1 TRBD2 NA TRBV10-3 TGTGCCATCAGTGAGGTGACTAGCGGGGGGGCCTCCTACAATGAGCATTTCTTC CAISEVTSGGASYNEHFF
TRBJ2-3 TRBD2 NA TRBV6-2/TRBV6-3 TGTGCCAGCAGTTACTGGACTAGCGGGAGTGGCACAGATACGCAGTATTTT CASSYWTSGSGTDTQYF
TRBJ2-3 NA NA TRBV14 TGTGCCAGCAGCCAAGATCGGTCAAGAACGGATACGCAGTATTTT CASSQDRSRTDTQYF
TRBJ2-4 NA few TRBV7-9 TGTGCCAGCAGCTTAGAGGTTGACATTCAGTACTTC CASSLEVDIQYF
TRBJ2-2 TRBD2 NA TRBV20-1 TGCAGTGCTAGAGATGTCGTCGGGGGGGACACCGGGGAGCTGTTTTTT CSARDVVGGDTGELFF
TRBJ2-2 TRBD2 medium-sized TRBV5-4 TGTGCCAGCAGCTCACGACTAGCGGGAGACACCGGGGAGCTGTTTTTT CASSSRLAGDTGELFF
TRBJ1-2 NA medium-sized TRBV6-5 TGTGCCAGCAGTTATTCCGGATATGGCTACACCTTC CASSYSGYGYTF
TRBJ1-1 NA few TRBV5-6 TGTGCCAGCAGGGACCCCATGAACACTGAAGCTTTCTTT CASRDPMNTEAFF
TRBJ2-1 NA NA TRBV21-1 TGTGCCAGCAGCAGGGCCCTAGCGGGAGAAAACAATGAGCAGTTCTTC CASSRALAGENNEQFF
TRBJ2-1 TRBD2 few TRBV12-3/TRBV12-4 TGTGCCAGCAGTTTAAGGCTAGCGGGAGGGAACAATGAGCAGTTCTTC CASSLRLAGGNNEQFF
TRBJ1-6 NA NA TRBV18 TGTGCCAGCTCGCGGGGCCTTTCCGGACAGAGCTCCTATAATTCACCCCTCCACTTT CASSRGLSGQSSYNSPLHF
TRBJ2-5 TRBD2 few TRBV5-6 TGTGCCAGCAGCTTGGAACCGGGGGGGCCTGGTCGTTCTTCAGAGACCCAGTACTTC CASSLEPGGPGRSSETQYF
TRBJ1-2 TRBD1 medium-sized TRBV29-1 TGCAGCGTTGAGGCAAGACAGGGTGGCTATGGCTACACCTTC CSVEARQGGYGYTF
TRBJ2-1 TRBD2 NA TRBV5-4 TGTGCCAGCAGCCCCGGGGGTAGCGGGAGCCCCTACAATGAGCAGTTCTTC CASSPGGSGSPYNEQFF
TRBJ1-1 TRBD1 medium-sized TRBV19 TGTGCCAGTAAATCACAGGGGGCAATGACTGAAGCTTTCTTT CASKSQGAMTEAFF
TRBJ2-3 TRBD2 NA TRBV7-6 TGTGCCAGCAGCCAAACTAGCGGGAGCGGCACAGATACGCAGTATTTT CASSQTSGSGTDTQYF
TRBJ1-1 TRBD1 few TRBV7-9 TGTGCCAGCAGCGTGGGACAGGTAAACACTGAAGCTTTCTTT CASSVGQVNTEAFF
TRBJ2-5 TRBD2 medium-sized TRBV6-5 TGTGCCAGCAGCCCCCTTCTAGCGGGAGTGGGAGAGACCCAGTACTTC CASSPLLAGVGETQYF
TRBJ1-6 NA NA TRBV6-1 TGTGCCAGCAGTGAAGCGCTGAGCTCCTATAATTCACCCCTCCACTTT CASSEALSSYNSPLHF
TRBJ1-3 TRBD1 NA TRBV5-1 TGCGCCAGCAGTCAACAGGGGGCGCGAGGAAACACCATATATTTT CASSQQGARGNTIYF
TRBJ2-5 NA medium-sized TRBV6-1 TGTGCCAGCAGGGGGACTGTCCAAGAGACCCAGTACTTC CASRGTVQETQYF
TRBJ2-1 TRBD1 medium-sized TRBV27 TGTGCCAGCCTCAGGACAGGAACTGTTCCTAACAATGAGCAGTTCTTC CASLRTGTVPNNEQFF
TRBJ1-1 NA NA TRBV6-2/TRBV6-3 TGTGCCAGCAGTTACCCAGCAGTCTTT CASSYPAVF
TRBJ2-7 NA NA TRBV5-4 TGCGCCAGCAGCGAAGTCTCCAGGGGTTACGAGCAGTACTTC CASSEVSRGYEQYF
TRBJ2-6 NA NA TRBV24-1 TGTGCCACCAGCCACTGGACAGCTGGGGCCAACGTCCTGACTTTC CATSHWTAGANVLTF
TRBJ1-1 NA medium-sized TRBV29-1 TGCAGCGTTTATTTGTCGGGTGGGAGGACTGAAGCTTTCTTT CSVYLSGGRTEAFF